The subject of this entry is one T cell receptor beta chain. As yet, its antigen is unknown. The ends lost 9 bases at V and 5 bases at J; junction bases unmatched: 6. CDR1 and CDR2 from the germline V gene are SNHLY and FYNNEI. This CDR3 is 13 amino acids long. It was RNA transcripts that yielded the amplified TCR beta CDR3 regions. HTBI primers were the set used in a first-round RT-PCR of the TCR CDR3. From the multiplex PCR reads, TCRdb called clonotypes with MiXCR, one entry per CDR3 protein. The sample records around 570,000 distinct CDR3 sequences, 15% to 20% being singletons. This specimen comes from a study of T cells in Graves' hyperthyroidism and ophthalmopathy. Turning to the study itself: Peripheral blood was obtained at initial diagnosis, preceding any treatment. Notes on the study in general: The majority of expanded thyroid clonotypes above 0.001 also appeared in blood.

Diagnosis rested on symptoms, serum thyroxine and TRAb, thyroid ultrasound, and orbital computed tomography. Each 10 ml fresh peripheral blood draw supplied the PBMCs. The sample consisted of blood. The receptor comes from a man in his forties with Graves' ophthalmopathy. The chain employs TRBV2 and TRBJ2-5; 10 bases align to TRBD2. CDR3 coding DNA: TGTGCCAGTTCCCCTAGCGGGAGTGAGACCCAGTACTTC. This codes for CASSPSGSETQYF.